A selection of T cell receptor beta chains follows, all from one sample in a study of blood T cell repertoires in COVID-19. TCRdb keeps only in-frame clones here, not all; method: immunoSEQ multiplex PCR. Among around 300,000 clones listed, approximately 90% were seen once. Material: PBMCs or T cells enriched from blood (not recorded which). The receptors were gathered from a woman in her late teens or twenties who had recovered from COVID-19. Both conserved end residues are part of each CDR3. D genes are given only for firm matches. Clone size, where shown, is once, few, many, or a class for clones that have expanded.

>TRBV5-5|TRBJ2-1|.|TRBD1
CASSWDRGQYNEQFF
TGTGCCAGCAGCTGGGACAGGGGGCAGTACAATGAGCAGTTCTTC
>TRBV7-9|TRBJ1-3|.|TRBD1
CASSLQGPSSGNTIYF
TGTGCCAGCAGTCTACAGGGGCCGAGCTCTGGAAACACCATATATTTT
>TRBV24-1|TRBJ1-6|.|TRBD1
CATSEWTGQSSYNSPLHF
TGTGCCACCAGTGAGTGGACAGGGCAGAGCTCCTATAATTCACCCCTCCACTTT
>TRBV28|TRBJ1-2|few|.
CASSDGEDLGGYTF
TGTGCCAGCAGTGACGGGGAGGACTTGGGTGGCTACACCTTC
>TRBV2|TRBJ1-1|.|TRBD1
CASRKGIGQGGNTEAFF
TGTGCCAGCAGAAAGGGCATCGGACAGGGGGGGAACACTGAAGCTTTCTTT
>TRBV27|TRBJ1-1|.|.
CASSLYPQGGNTEAFF
TGTGCCAGCAGTTTATACCCACAGGGCGGGAACACTGAAGCTTTCTTT
>TRBV28|TRBJ2-7|few|.
CASSQGGRTLYEQYF
TGTGCCAGCAGTCAGGGGGGTAGGACCCTCTACGAGCAGTACTTC
>TRBV7-3|TRBJ1-1|once|.
CASSLTGGAVTEAFF
TGTGCCAGCAGCTTAACTGGGGGGGCAGTCACTGAAGCTTTCTTT
>TRBV27|TRBJ2-7|.|.
CASSLTPGVEYEQYF
TGTGCCAGCAGTCTCACCCCGGGGGTCGAGTACGAGCAGTACTTC
>TRBV5-1|TRBJ2-5|.|TRBD2
CASSLAPGGPETQYF
TGCGCCAGCAGCTTGGCCCCGGGGGGGCCAGAGACCCAGTACTTC
>TRBV11-2|TRBJ2-1|.|TRBD1
CASSVLPGTGWNEQFF
TGTGCCAGCAGCGTACTCCCCGGGACAGGGTGGAATGAGCAGTTCTTC
>TRBV5-1|TRBJ1-2|.|.
CASSLSQGNYGYTF
TGCGCCAGCAGCTTAAGCCAGGGAAACTATGGCTACACCTTC
>TRBV2|TRBJ1-4|.|TRBD1
CASSETGIGEKLFF
TGTGCCAGCAGCGAGACAGGGATTGGAGAAAAACTGTTTTTT
>TRBV28|TRBJ1-2|.|TRBD1
CASSRGQGGSFTF
TGTGCCAGCAGTCGCGGACAGGGCGGTTCGTTTACCTTC
>TRBV7-6|TRBJ2-3|.|TRBD2
CASSERGSTDTQYF
TGTGCCAGCTCTGAGCGGGGTAGCACAGATACGCAGTATTTT
>TRBV10-3|TRBJ2-3|.|TRBD1
CAISEEGARTDTQYF
TGTGCCATCAGTGAAGAGGGGGCCAGGACAGATACGCAGTATTTT
>TRBV9|TRBJ2-7|.|TRBD1
CASSVDPGGVYEQYF
TGTGCCAGCAGCGTAGATCCAGGGGGCGTTTACGAGCAGTACTTC
>TRBV7-8|TRBJ2-2|.|TRBD2
CASRKRGETGELFF
TGTGCCAGCAGAAAGCGGGGGGAAACCGGGGAGCTGTTTTTT
>TRBV20-1|TRBJ1-2|.|.
CSSRAGYGYTF
TGCAGTAGCAGGGCAGGCTATGGCTACACCTTC
>TRBV6-1|TRBJ1-1|few|.
CASSEATARVTEAFF
TGTGCCAGCAGTGAAGCAACGGCCAGGGTCACTGAAGCTTTCTTT
>TRBV4-1|TRBJ2-7|.|TRBD2
CASSQDWGGGTYEQYF
TGCGCCAGCAGCCAAGATTGGGGCGGGGGTACCTACGAGCAGTACTTC
>TRBV7-8|TRBJ2-3|.|TRBD2
CASSQRRGSTDTQYF
TGTGCCAGCAGCCAGAGGCGGGGGAGCACAGATACGCAGTATTTT
>TRBV15|TRBJ2-2|.|TRBD1
CATSRDIGTGDAGELFF
TGTGCCACCAGCAGAGATATAGGGACAGGGGACGCCGGGGAGCTGTTTTTT
>TRBV6-5|TRBJ1-5|.|.
CASSIDGFSNQPQHF
TGTGCCAGCAGTATCGACGGGTTTAGCAATCAGCCCCAGCATTTT
>TRBV5-1|TRBJ2-5|.|TRBD2
CASSSSPRGGRVETQYF
TGCGCCAGCAGCTCATCTCCCCGGGGGGGTCGGGTGGAGACCCAGTACTTC
>TRBV18|TRBJ1-3|.|TRBD1
CASSPGTGKSSGNTIYF
TGTGCCAGCTCACCCGGGACAGGGAAGAGCTCTGGAAACACCATATATTTT
>TRBV5-8|TRBJ2-5|once|TRBD1
CASTTPGQVGIQYF
TGTGCCAGCACCACCCCAGGACAGGTCGGGATCCAGTACTTC
>TRBV5-5|TRBJ1-1|.|.
CASSPWTTNTEAFF
TGTGCCAGCAGCCCGTGGACAACGAACACTGAAGCTTTCTTT
>TRBV10-1|TRBJ2-3|.|TRBD1
CASSRTGATDTQYF
TGCGCCAGCAGTCGGACAGGGGCCACCGATACGCAGTATTTT
>TRBV7-9|TRBJ2-2|.|TRBD1
CASSLGQGGDTGELFF
TGTGCCAGCAGCTTGGGACAGGGGGGCGACACCGGGGAGCTGTTTTTT
>TRBV10-2|TRBJ2-7|.|TRBD2
CASSGKRGFSYEQYF
TGCGCCAGCAGTGGGAAGCGGGGATTCAGCTACGAGCAGTACTTC
>TRBV7-9|TRBJ1-1|once|TRBD1
CASSTGQGSPAFF
TGTGCCAGCAGTACAGGACAGGGTTCCCCAGCTTTCTTT
>TRBV5-5|TRBJ2-7|.|.
CASSLAVHEQYF
TGTGCCAGCAGCTTGGCCGTCCACGAGCAGTACTTC
>TRBV5-1|TRBJ1-5|.|.
CASSLMAGANQPQHF
TGCGCCAGCAGCTTGATGGCAGGCGCTAATCAGCCCCAGCATTTT
>TRBV19|TRBJ1-5|.|.
CASTADGVYQPQHF
TGTGCCAGTACCGCGGACGGGGTTTATCAGCCCCAGCATTTT
>TRBV29-1|TRBJ1-1|.|.
CSVENFLPGHTPEAFF
TGCAGCGTTGAGAACTTTCTTCCGGGACACACACCCGAAGCTTTCTTT
>TRBV6-5|TRBJ1-4|.|.
CASSYSVLGDEKLFF
TGTGCCAGCAGTTACTCGGTTTTAGGGGATGAAAAACTGTTTTTT
>TRBV10-3|TRBJ2-3|.|TRBD2
CATRRVGGTDHTDTQYF
TGTGCCACCAGACGCGTGGGGGGGACTGACCACACAGATACGCAGTATTTT
>TRBV11-2|TRBJ2-3|.|.
CASSLDPGLRSTTDTQYF
TGTGCCAGCAGCTTAGATCCGGGACTTCGCTCTACCACAGATACGCAGTATTTT
>TRBV5-1|TRBJ1-1|.|TRBD1
CASSPGTVDEHTEAFF
TGCGCCAGCAGCCCGGGGACAGTAGATGAACACACTGAAGCTTTCTTT
>TRBV11-2|TRBJ1-2|.|TRBD1
CASSLAGTGTGDGYTF
TGTGCCAGCAGCTTAGCCGGGACAGGGACGGGAGATGGCTACACCTTC
>TRBV9|TRBJ1-2|.|TRBD1
CASNSGEGQGNYGYTF
TGTGCCAGCAATAGCGGGGAGGGACAGGGAAACTATGGCTACACCTTC
>TRBV5-6|TRBJ1-6|.|.
CASTAQVRNSPLHF
TGTGCCAGCACGGCACAGGTTCGGAATTCACCCCTCCACTTT
>TRBV6-6|TRBJ1-2|.|TRBD1
CASRPPGGTGYGYTF
TGTGCCAGCCGTCCCCCAGGGGGGACCGGCTATGGCTACACCTTC
>TRBV2|TRBJ2-5|once|TRBD2
CASSDITSGEETQYF
TGTGCCAGCAGTGACATAACTAGCGGGGAAGAGACCCAGTACTTC
>TRBV3-1/TRBV3-2|TRBJ1-1|.|.
CASSQGQLNTEAFF
TGTGCCAGCAGCCAAGGACAGCTTAACACTGAAGCTTTCTTT
>TRBV11-2|TRBJ1-6|.|TRBD1
CASSSRDRGFSNYSPLHF
TGTGCCAGCAGCTCCCGGGACAGGGGGTTTTCGAATTATTCACCCCTCCACTTT
>TRBV5-7|TRBJ1-5|.|TRBD1
CASSYLRGKRPFSNQPQHF
TGTGCCAGCAGCTATCTCAGGGGGAAAAGGCCCTTTAGCAATCAGCCCCAGCATTTT
>TRBV4-1|TRBJ1-6|.|TRBD1
CASSPTGGSSSYNSPLHF
TGCGCCAGCAGCCCGACAGGGGGCTCTAGCTCCTATAATTCACCCCTCCACTTT
>TRBV4-1|TRBJ1-1|.|TRBD1
CASSQARQGDTEAFF
TGCGCCAGCAGCCAAGCGCGGCAGGGGGACACTGAAGCTTTCTTT
>TRBV28|TRBJ1-5|.|TRBD1
CASSPTTGPNQPQHF
TGTGCCAGCAGCCCAACGACAGGGCCTAATCAGCCCCAGCATTTT
>TRBV4-2|TRBJ1-1|once|.
CASSQDGAPDTEAFF
TGTGCCAGCAGCCAAGATGGGGCGCCGGACACTGAAGCTTTCTTT
>TRBV19|TRBJ1-1|.|TRBD1
CASRGTGGNTEAFF
TGTGCCAGTCGGGGGACAGGGGGGAACACTGAAGCTTTCTTT
>TRBV5-1|TRBJ1-2|.|.
CASSLVGGNYGYTF
TGCGCCAGCAGCTTGGTGGGGGGTAATTATGGCTACACCTTC
>TRBV6-5|TRBJ1-2|few|TRBD1
CASRDRSLRYTF
TGTGCCAGTCGGGACAGGTCCCTCCGCTACACCTTC
>TRBV4-2|TRBJ2-7|few|.
CASSHRTDGYEQYF
TGTGCCAGCAGCCACCGGACTGACGGCTACGAGCAGTACTTC
>TRBV7-9|TRBJ2-2|few|.
CASSLERGRGAYTGELFF
TGTGCCAGCAGCTTAGAGCGGGGCAGGGGCGCATACACCGGGGAGCTGTTTTTT
>TRBV10-1|TRBJ2-3|few|TRBD2
CASSPGLGAADTQYF
TGCGCCAGCAGTCCGGGACTAGGAGCAGCAGATACGCAGTATTTT
>TRBV7-8|TRBJ1-1|once|.
CASSSESAGWYNTEAFF
TGTGCCAGCAGCTCGGAATCGGCAGGGTGGTATAACACTGAAGCTTTCTTT
>TRBV4-1|TRBJ1-2|.|.
CASSQVGTPSYTF
TGCGCCAGCAGCCAAGTAGGGACACCGTCCTACACCTTC